These 28 T cell receptor beta chains were sequenced from one sample in a study of cytomegalovirus exposure and HLA in healthy donors. The study ran its PCR with 60 Vbeta and 13 Jbeta primers. TCRdb's copy holds only in-frame clones and misses some; the assay was immunoSEQ multiplex PCR. The sample is made up of some 140,000 clones, and the top ten hold less than 2% of it. Sequencing was performed on PBMCs. All receptors derive from a woman between 35 and 50 years old in good health and CMV-seronegative.

The chain has TRBV27 and TRBJ1-5; TRBD1 agrees at 7 bases. The V segment lost 5 bases and the J segment 8 bases; nucleotides outside the gene matches: 6. This CDR3 region has 13 residues. Germline values: CDR1 MNHEY, CDR2 SMNVEV (reference sequence). CDR3 DNA sequence: TGTGCCAGCAGTACTATAACAGGGGAGCCCCAGCATTTT. Translating gives CASSTITGEPQHF.

The V call is TRBV5-1, the J call TRBJ2-2, with TRBD2 identical over 9 bases. Trimming removed 4 bases from V and 8 bases from J; junction bases left unmatched: 6. Germline-derived CDR1 and CDR2 are SGHRS and YFSETQ. The CDR3 consists of 14 residues. The DNA of the CDR3 is TGCGCCAGCAGCGGACTAGCGTTGAGGGGGGAGCTGTTTTTT. Protein: CASSGLALRGELFF.

V gene TRBV19 combines with J gene TRBJ1-1; 10 bases line up with TRBD1. CDR1 is LNHDA, CDR2 SQIVND, per germline (reference sequence). The CDR3 extends over 11 amino acids. J was trimmed by 10 bases and V by 4 bases; bases with no gene match: 0. The CDR3 sequence is CASSRDRGAFF. The DNA of the CDR3 is TGTGCCAGTAGTAGGGACAGGGGAGCTTTCTTT.

V gene TRBV5-1 combines with J gene TRBJ1-1; 7 positions match TRBD1. CDR3 length: 17 residues. The germline V gene has CDR1 SGHRS and CDR2 YFSETQ. J was trimmed by 2 bases and V by 0 bases; bases with no gene match: 10. The CDR3 protein is CASSLEGRGSGNTEAFF. CDR3 sequence (DNA): TGCGCCAGCAGCTTGGAGGGCAGGGGGAGTGGTAACACTGAAGCTTTCTTT.

The chain recombines TRBV6-1 with TRBJ1-2; perhaps TRBD1 as D (6 bases). Germline V lookup: CDR1 MNHNS, CDR2 SASEGT. V lost 7 bases to trimming and J lost 4 bases, with 13 bases between them. CDR3 length: 13 residues. Written as DNA, the CDR3 is TGTGCCAGCACCGAAACAGGGTCCTATGGCTACACCTTC. The encoded protein is CASTETGSYGYTF.

The CDR3 reads CASYQGNYGYTF. The CDR3 bases are TGTGCCAGCTATCAGGGGAACTATGGCTACACCTTC. V gene TRBV6-5 combines with J gene TRBJ1-2; weak D call: TRBD1 (6 bases). V was clipped by 8 bases and J by 2 bases, with 9 bases between them. This CDR3 has 12 amino acids. In germline, CDR1 is MNHEY, CDR2 SVGAGI.

The J gene is TRBJ1-2, the V gene TRBV11-2, with D unresolved. CDR3 size: 13 residues. CDR1 is SGHAT, CDR2 FQNNGV, per germline. The ends were cut back, 1 base at V and 5 bases at J, with 8 bases in the middle. This CDR3 is CASSLANDYGYTF. CDR3 DNA sequence: TGTGCCAGCAGCTTAGCTAACGATTATGGCTACACCTTC.

The chain combines TRBV28 with TRBJ2-7, with 10 bases matching TRBD2. V dropped 8 bases and J dropped 6; count of bases not matched to a gene: 7. CDR1 and CDR2 (germline): MDHEN, SYDVKM. The CDR3 has 13 amino acids. As DNA, the CDR3 is TGTGCCAGCGGGACTAGCGAGTTTGGCGAGCAGTACGTC. It is translated as CASGTSEFGEQYV.

The rearrangement uses TRBV11-2 and TRBJ1-2, with 8 bases matching TRBD1. This CDR3 has 14 amino acids. The V gene end was trimmed by 8 bases and the J gene end by 2 bases; junction bases not matched to a gene: 7. The germline V gene has CDR1 SGHAT and CDR2 FQNNGV. The CDR3 nucleotides are TGTGCCAGCGGAAAGACAGGGGCCAACTATGGCTACACCTTC. The encoded protein is CASGKTGANYGYTF.

The chain uses TRBV10-3 and TRBJ2-1, with D perhaps matching TRBD2 (6 bases). Trimming removed 4 bases at V and 0 bases at J, with 13 bases between. The germline V gene has CDR1 ENHRY and CDR2 SYGVKD. The CDR3 contains 16 residues. CDR3 sequence (DNA): TGTGCCATCAGTGTAGGCGGGGAGAGCTCCTACAATGAGCAGTTCTTC. It translates to CAISVGGESSYNEQFF.

The V gene is TRBV2, the J gene TRBJ1-2; 8 positions match TRBD1. Germline V CDR1 and CDR2: SNHLY, FYNNEI. There are 15 residues in the CDR3. V dropped 1 base and J dropped 3; count of bases not matched to a gene: 4. This CDR3 is CASSEGGQEYYGYTF. DNA for the CDR3: TGTGCCAGCAGTGAAGGGGGACAGGAGTACTATGGCTACACCTTC.

The chain links TRBV2 to TRBJ1-1; D is uncertain. The length of the CDR3 is 16 residues. Germline values: CDR1 SNHLY, CDR2 FYNNEI. Trimming stripped 0 bases from V and 0 bases from J, with 11 bases between. CDR3 DNA sequence: TGTGCCAGCAGTGAAGCGCCGGGTGGATTGAACACTGAAGCTTTCTTT. Protein product: CASSEAPGGLNTEAFF.

This sequence joins TRBV28 and TRBJ1-6; D may be TRBD1 (5 bases). V gave up 6 bases and J gave up 5 bases, with 8 bases separating them. Germline lookup yields CDR1 MDHEN and CDR2 SYDVKM. This CDR3 spans 13 amino acids. The CDR3 region is CASRQENNSPLHF. The CDR3 DNA reads as TGTGCCAGCAGACAGGAAAATAATTCACCCCTCCACTTT.

The rearrangement joins TRBV6-5 to TRBJ1-1; 9 bases are a match to TRBD1. The CDR3 has 14 amino acids. Germline loops: CDR1 MNHEY, CDR2 SVGAGI. V trimming: 6 bases; J trimming: 5 bases; junction bases outside the gene matches: 7. This CDR3 reads CASRAPGQGTEAFF. The CDR3 nucleotides read TGTGCCAGCAGAGCCCCGGGACAGGGAACTGAAGCTTTCTTT.

V gene TRBV7-8 combines with J gene TRBJ2-5, with D possibly being TRBD2 (7 bases). CDR1 and CDR2 (germline): SGHVS, FQNEAQ. The CDR3 loop spans 15 amino acids. Deletions cut 4 bases from V and 4 bases from J, with 16 bases between. CDR3 loop: CASSSRGAGPETQYF. In nucleotides, the CDR3 is TGTGCCAGCAGCTCCCGGGGGGCGGGGCCAGAGACCCAGTACTTC.

The chain couples TRBV7-2 to TRBJ2-1; 7 nucleotides line up with TRBD2. This CDR3 spans 15 amino acids. From germline, CDR1 is SGHTA and CDR2 FQGNSA. The V gene end was trimmed by 1 base and the J gene end by 3 bases; junction bases not matched to a gene: 3. The CDR3 protein is CASSLDGGGYNEQFF. CDR3 nucleotides: TGTGCCAGCAGCTTAGACGGCGGGGGCTACAATGAGCAGTTCTTC. The complete variable domain, with remaining parts taken from reference TRBV7-2 and TRBJ2-1, reads GAGVSQSPSNKVTEKGKDVELRCDPISGHTALYWYRQSLGQGLEFLIYFQGNSAPDKSGLPSDRFSAERTGGSVSTLTIQRTQQEDSAVYLCASSLDGGGYNEQFFGPGTRLTVL.

The chain couples TRBV27 to TRBJ2-7, with a possible D match to TRBD2 (5 bases). Per the germline V gene, CDR1 is MNHEY and CDR2 is SMNVEV (reference sequence). This CDR3 comprises 15 residues. V was trimmed by 3 bases and J by 2 bases, leaving 14 bases between them. The CDR3 nucleotides are TGTGCCAGCAGTTTCCTCCAGAGGGAACCCTACGAGCAGTACTTC. Amino acids: CASSFLQREPYEQYF.

The chain employs TRBV18 and TRBJ2-7; 12 bases fit TRBD2. V shed 6 bases, J shed 2 bases, and the junction held 5 bases outside the gene matches. CDR3 length: 15 residues. Germline assignment: CDR1 KGHSH and CDR2 LQKENI. CDR3 DNA sequence: TGTGCCAGCTCCCGACTAGCGGGGGCCGCCTACGAGCAGTACGTC. It codes for CASSRLAGAAYEQYV.

The genes are TRBV5-4 and TRBJ2-5; TRBD1 is a possible D gene (6 bases). The V end lost 4 bases, the J end lost 2 bases, and 12 bases lay between the germline ends. The length of the CDR3 is 14 residues. The germline CDR1 and CDR2 sequences are SGHNT and YYREEE (reference sequence). The CDR3 region has the DNA TGTGCCAGCAGCCCGACAGGAGGTCAAGAGACCCAGTACTTC. Protein product: CASSPTGGQETQYF.

Concerning this clone itself: Because it lacks the conserved phenylalanine or tryptophan at the end, this CDR3 is likely a read error. Because the CDR3's place on the DNA is in doubt, the DNA is left out and the CDR3 is given as listed by TCRdb. The chain is built from TRBV7-2 and TRBJ2-4; TRBD1, the table's D call, lacks a check against the DNA. The germline CDR1 and CDR2 sequences are SGHTA and FQGNSA. The CDR3 spans 13 residues, counting both ends. CDR3 residues: CASSLASGGAVIV.

CDR3: CAKGQGREQPQHF. The DNA of the CDR3 is TGTGCCAAGGGACAGGGGAGGGAACAGCCCCAGCATTTT. The chain recombines TRBV19 with TRBJ1-5, with 10 bases aligning to TRBD1. The CDR3 consists of 13 residues. Germline V gene sequence: CDR1 LNHDA, CDR2 SQIVND (reference sequence). Trimming cost V 10 bases and J 7 bases; bases outside gene matches: 7.

The chain joins TRBV9 to TRBJ1-1; D not certain. The germline V gene has CDR1 SGDLS and CDR2 YYNGEE. V lost 6 bases and J 1 base, leaving 16 bases between the germline ends. The CDR3 is made up of 15 amino acids. Here the CDR3 DNA reads TGTGCCAGCACCTCCACTCAAGTCCCGAACACTGAAGCTTTCTTT. It translates to CASTSTQVPNTEAFF.

The CDR3 coding sequence is TGTGCCAGCAGCTTAGGGACAGGGCCCTACGAGCAGTACTTC. Translated, it gives CASSLGTGPYEQYF. The chain joins TRBV7-2 to TRBJ2-7, with 8 bases fitting TRBD1. J gave up 2 bases and V 1 base, and 1 base lay outside the gene matches. CDR1 SGHTA and CDR2 FQGNSA come from the germline V gene. This CDR3 is built from 14 residues.

The CDR3 region is CASSRDSFQETQYF. The CDR3 DNA is TGCGCCAGCAGCCGAGACAGTTTCCAAGAGACCCAGTACTTC. V and J are TRBV5-1 and TRBJ2-5, with a tentative D call TRBD1 (5 bases). Per the germline V gene, CDR1 is SGHRS and CDR2 is YFSETQ. This CDR3 is built from 14 residues. Trimming left V 4 bases short and J 1 base short, with 11 bases between.

The J gene is TRBJ1-5, the V gene TRBV19; D might be TRBD1 (5 bases). Trimming cost V 9 bases and J 0 bases, with 12 bases left between them. Germline V gene lookup returns CDR1 LNHDA and CDR2 SQIVND (reference sequence). The CDR3 is 14 residues long. The CDR3 sequence: CASRGTDSNQPQHF. For the CDR3, the DNA is TGTGCCAGCCGCGGGACCGATAGCAATCAGCCCCAGCATTTT.

J is TRBJ1-5 and V is TRBV18; 8 bases fit TRBD1. Trimming cost V 6 bases and J 5 bases; bases outside gene matches: 6. Per germline, CDR1 KGHSH and CDR2 LQKENI. The CDR3 sequence is 14 residues long. In DNA, the CDR3 is TGTGCCAGCTCGGGAAACAGGGGGGATCAGCCCCAGCATTTT. It is translated as CASSGNRGDQPQHF. The complete variable domain, with remaining parts taken from reference TRBV18 and TRBJ1-5, reads NAGVMQNPRHLVRRRGQEARLRCSPMKGHSHVYWYRQLPEEGLKFMVYLQKENIIDESGMPKERFSAEFPKEGPSILRIQQVVRGDSAAYFCASSGNRGDQPQHFGDGTRLSIL.

The gene calls are TRBV18 and TRBJ2-3, with 7 bases matching TRBD2. V was clipped by 3 bases and J by 11 bases; unmatched bases: 2. In germline, CDR1 is KGHSH, CDR2 LQKENI. The CDR3 loop spans 11 amino acids. DNA of the CDR3: TGTGCCAGCTCACCGCAGCGGGGGCAGTATTTT. Translated, it gives CASSPQRGQYF.

This chain links TRBV7-8 with TRBJ1-2, with TRBD1 matching 7 bases. V shed 1 base and J 8 bases; nucleotides not matched to a gene: 7. Germline CDR1 reads SGHVS; CDR2 reads FQNEAQ. This CDR3 comprises 14 residues. Here the CDR3 DNA reads TGTGCCAGCAGCTTAGTTGTACAGGGGAACGGCTACACCTTC. Its translation is CASSLVVQGNGYTF.